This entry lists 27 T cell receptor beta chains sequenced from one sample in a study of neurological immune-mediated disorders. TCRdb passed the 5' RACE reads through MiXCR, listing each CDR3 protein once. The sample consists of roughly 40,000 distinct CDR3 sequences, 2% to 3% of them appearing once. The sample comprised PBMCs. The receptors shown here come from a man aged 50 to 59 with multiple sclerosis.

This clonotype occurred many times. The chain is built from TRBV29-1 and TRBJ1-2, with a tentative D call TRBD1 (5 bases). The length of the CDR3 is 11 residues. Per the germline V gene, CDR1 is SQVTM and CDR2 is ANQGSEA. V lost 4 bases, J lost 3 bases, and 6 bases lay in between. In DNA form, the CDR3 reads TGCAGCGTTGGCAGGGACTATGGCTACACCTTC. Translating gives CSVGRDYGYTF.

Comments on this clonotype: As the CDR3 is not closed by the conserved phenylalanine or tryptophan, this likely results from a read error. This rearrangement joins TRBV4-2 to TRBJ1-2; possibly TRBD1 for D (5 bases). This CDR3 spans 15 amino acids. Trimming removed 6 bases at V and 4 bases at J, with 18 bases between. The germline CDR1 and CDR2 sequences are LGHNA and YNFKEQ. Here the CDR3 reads CASRTGTESSYGYTN. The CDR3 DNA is TGTGCCAGCAGAACCGGGACGGAGTCCTCCTATGGCTACACCAAC.

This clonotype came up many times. CDR3 bases: TGTGCCAGCAGCTCCCCCGGGATTTTCAGCAATCAGCCCCAGCATTTT. Its protein is CASSSPGIFSNQPQHF. The J gene is TRBJ1-5, the V gene TRBV9; D is ambiguous. V dropped 4 bases and J dropped 1 base, with 15 bases sitting between them. Germline V gives CDR1 SGDLS, CDR2 YYNGEE. The CDR3 sequence is 16 residues long.

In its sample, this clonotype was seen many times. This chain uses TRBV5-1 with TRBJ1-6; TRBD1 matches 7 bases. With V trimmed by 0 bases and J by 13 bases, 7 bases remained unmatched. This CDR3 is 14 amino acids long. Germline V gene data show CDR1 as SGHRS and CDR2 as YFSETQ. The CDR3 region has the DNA TGCGCCAGCAGCTTGGACATCAGGGGGGAGCCCCTCCACTTT. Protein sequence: CASSLDIRGEPLHF. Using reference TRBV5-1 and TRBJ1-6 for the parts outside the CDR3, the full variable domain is KAGVTQTPRYLIKTRGQQVTLSCSPISGHRSVSWYQQTPGQGLQFLFEYFSETQRNKGNFPGRFSGRQFSNSRSEMNVSTLELGDSALYLCASSLDIRGEPLHFGNGTRLTVT.

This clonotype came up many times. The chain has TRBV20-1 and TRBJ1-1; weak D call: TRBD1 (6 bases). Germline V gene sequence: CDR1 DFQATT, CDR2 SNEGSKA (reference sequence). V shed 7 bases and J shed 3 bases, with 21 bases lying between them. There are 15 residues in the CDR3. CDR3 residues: CSVRRQDPGDTEAFF. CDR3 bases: TGCAGTGTCCGAAGGCAGGACCCAGGGGACACTGAAGCTTTCTTT.

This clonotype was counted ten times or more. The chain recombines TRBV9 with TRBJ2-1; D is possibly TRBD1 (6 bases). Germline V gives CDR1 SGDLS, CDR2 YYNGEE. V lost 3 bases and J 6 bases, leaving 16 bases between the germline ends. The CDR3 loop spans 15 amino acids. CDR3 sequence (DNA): TGTGCCAGCAGCGCGGCAGGGGTTATGTTCAATGAGCAGTTCTTC. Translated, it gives CASSAAGVMFNEQFF.

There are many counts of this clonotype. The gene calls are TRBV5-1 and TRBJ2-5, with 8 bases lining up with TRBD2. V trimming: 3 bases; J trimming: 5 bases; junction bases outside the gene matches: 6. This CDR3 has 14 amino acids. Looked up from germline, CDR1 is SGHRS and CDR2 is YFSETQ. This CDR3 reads CASSSRTGGETQYF. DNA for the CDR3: TGCGCCAGCAGCTCCCGGACGGGGGGGGAGACCCAGTACTTC. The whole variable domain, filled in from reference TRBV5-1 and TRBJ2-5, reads KAGVTQTPRYLIKTRGQQVTLSCSPISGHRSVSWYQQTPGQGLQFLFEYFSETQRNKGNFPGRFSGRQFSNSRSEMNVSTLELGDSALYLCASSSRTGGETQYFGPGTRLLVL.

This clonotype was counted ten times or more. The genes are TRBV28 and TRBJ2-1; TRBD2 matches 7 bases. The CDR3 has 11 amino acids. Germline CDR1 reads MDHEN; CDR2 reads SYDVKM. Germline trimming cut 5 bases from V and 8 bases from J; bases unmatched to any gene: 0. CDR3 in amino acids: CASSSGDEQFF. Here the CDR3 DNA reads TGTGCCAGCAGTAGCGGGGATGAGCAGTTCTTC.

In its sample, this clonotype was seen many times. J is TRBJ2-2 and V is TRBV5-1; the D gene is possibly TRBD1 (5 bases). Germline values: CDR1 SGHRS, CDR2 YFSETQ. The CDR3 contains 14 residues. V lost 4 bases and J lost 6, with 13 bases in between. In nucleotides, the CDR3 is TGCGCCAGCAGCCCCGAATCAGGGTCCGGGGAGCTGTTTTTT. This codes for CASSPESGSGELFF.

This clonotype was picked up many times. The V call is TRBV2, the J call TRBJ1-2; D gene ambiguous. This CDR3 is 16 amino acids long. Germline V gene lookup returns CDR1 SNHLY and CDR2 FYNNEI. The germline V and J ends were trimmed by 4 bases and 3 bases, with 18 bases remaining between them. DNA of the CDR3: TGTGCCAGCAGTGCCAATCGTACTATAACCTACTATGGCTACACCTTC. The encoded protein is CASSANRTITYYGYTF.

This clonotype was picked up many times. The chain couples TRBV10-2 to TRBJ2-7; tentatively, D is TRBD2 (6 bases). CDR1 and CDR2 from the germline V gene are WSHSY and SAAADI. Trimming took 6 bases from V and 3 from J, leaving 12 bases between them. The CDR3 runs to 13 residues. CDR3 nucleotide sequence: TGCGCCAGCAGGGGGGGAAGCAACTACGAGCAGTACTTC. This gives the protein CASRGGSNYEQYF.

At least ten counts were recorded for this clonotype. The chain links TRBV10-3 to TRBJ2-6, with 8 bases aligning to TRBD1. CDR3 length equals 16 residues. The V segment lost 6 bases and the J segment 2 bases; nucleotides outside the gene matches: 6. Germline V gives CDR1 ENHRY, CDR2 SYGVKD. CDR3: CAIRDRVKPGANVLTF. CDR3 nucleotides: TGTGCCATCAGGGACAGGGTTAAACCTGGGGCCAACGTCCTGACTTTC.

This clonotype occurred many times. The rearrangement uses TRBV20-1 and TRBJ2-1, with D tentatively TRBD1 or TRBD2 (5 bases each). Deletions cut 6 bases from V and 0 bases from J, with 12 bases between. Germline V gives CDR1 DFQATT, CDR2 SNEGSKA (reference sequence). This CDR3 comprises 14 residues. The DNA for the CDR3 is TGCAGTGCCGGGACGGGCACCTCCTACAATGAGCAGTTCTTC. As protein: CSAGTGTSYNEQFF.

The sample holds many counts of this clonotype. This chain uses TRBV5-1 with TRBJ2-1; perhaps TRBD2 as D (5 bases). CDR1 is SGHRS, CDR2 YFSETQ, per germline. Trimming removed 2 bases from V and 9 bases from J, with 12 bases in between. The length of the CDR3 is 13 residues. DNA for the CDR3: TGCGCCAGCAGCTTCCAAGGGAGCGGTGAGCAGTTCTTC. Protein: CASSFQGSGEQFF.

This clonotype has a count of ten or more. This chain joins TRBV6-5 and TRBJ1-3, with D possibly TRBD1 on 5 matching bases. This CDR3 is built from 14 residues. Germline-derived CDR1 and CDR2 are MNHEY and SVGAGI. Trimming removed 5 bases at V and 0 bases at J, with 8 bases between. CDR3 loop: CASSQDNSGNTIYF. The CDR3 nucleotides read TGTGCCAGCAGTCAGGACAACTCTGGAAACACCATATATTTT.

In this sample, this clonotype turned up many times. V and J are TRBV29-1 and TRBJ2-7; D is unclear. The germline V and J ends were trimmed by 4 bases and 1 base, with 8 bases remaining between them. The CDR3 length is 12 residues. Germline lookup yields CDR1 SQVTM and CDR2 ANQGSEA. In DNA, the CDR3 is TGCAGCGTTGGTCTCCCATCCTACGAGCAGTACTTC. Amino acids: CSVGLPSYEQYF.

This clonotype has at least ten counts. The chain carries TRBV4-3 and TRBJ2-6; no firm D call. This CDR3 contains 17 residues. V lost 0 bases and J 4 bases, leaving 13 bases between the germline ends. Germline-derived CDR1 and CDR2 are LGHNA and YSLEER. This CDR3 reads CASSQEPLISGANVLTF. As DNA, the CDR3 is TGCGCCAGCAGCCAAGAACCCCTCATCTCCGGGGCCAACGTCCTGACTTTC.

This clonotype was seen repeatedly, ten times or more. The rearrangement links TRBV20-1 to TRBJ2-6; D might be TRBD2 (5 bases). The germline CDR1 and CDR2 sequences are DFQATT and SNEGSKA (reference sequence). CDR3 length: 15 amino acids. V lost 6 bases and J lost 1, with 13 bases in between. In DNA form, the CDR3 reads TGCAGTGCCACGGACTGGAAGTCTGGGGCCAACGTCCTGACTTTC. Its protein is CSATDWKSGANVLTF.

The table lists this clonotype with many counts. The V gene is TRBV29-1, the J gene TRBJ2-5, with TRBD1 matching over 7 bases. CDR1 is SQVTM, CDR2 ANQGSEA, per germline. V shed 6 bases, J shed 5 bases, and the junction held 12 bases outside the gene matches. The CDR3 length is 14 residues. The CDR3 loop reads CSVLGQASGETQYF. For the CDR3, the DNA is TGCAGCGTCCTCGGACAGGCTAGTGGGGAGACCCAGTACTTC.

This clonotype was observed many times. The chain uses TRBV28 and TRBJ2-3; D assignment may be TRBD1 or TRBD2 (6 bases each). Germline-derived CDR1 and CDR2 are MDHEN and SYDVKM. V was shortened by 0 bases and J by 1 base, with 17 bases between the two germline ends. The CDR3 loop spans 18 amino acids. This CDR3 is CASSLWRSGALGTDTQYF. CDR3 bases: TGTGCCAGCAGTTTATGGAGATCGGGGGCTCTAGGCACAGATACGCAGTATTTT.

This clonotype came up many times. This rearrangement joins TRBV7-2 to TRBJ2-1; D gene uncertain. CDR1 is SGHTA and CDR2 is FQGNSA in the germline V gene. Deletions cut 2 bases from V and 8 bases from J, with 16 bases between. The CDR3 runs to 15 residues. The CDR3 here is CASSLQAWVDDEQFF. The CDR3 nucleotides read TGTGCCAGCAGCTTACAGGCCTGGGTTGACGATGAGCAGTTCTTC.

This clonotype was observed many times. CDR3 DNA sequence: TGTGCCAGCAGCCGACCCCCGGGACCCAACACCGGGGAGCTGTTTTTT. Translating it yields CASSRPPGPNTGELFF. This sequence joins TRBV9 and TRBJ2-2; D tentatively reads TRBD1 or TRBD2 (5 bases each). V lost 4 bases and J 2 bases, leaving 15 bases between the germline ends. This CDR3 comprises 16 residues. Germline V gives CDR1 SGDLS, CDR2 YYNGEE.

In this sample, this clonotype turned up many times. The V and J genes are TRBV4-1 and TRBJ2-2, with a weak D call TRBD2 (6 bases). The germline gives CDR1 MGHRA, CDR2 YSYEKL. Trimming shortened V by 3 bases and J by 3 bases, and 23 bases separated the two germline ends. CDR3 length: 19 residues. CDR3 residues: CASSHTPYRRDGDTGELFF. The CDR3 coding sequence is TGCGCCAGCAGCCACACCCCCTACAGGCGGGACGGCGACACCGGGGAGCTGTTTTTT.

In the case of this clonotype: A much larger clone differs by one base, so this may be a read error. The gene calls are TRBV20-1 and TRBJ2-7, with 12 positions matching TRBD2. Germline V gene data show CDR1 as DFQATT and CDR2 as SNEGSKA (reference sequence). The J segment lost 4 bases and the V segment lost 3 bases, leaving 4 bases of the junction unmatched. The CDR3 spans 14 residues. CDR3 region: CSARLTSGGYEQYF. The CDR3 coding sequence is TGCAGTGCTAGGCTCACTAGCGGGGGGTACGAGCAGTACTTC.

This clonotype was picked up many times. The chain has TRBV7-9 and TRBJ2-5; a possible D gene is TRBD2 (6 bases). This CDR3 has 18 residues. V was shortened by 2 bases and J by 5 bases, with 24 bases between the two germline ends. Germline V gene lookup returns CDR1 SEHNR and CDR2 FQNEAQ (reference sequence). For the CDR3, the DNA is TGTGCCAGCAGCTTAAAGATGGTGCGGGACCTAGATAAGGAGACCCAGTACTTC. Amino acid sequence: CASSLKMVRDLDKETQYF.

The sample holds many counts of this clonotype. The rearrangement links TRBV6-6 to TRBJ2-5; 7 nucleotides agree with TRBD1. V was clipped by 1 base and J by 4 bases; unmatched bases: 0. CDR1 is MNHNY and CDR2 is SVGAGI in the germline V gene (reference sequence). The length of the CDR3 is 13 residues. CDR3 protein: CASSYYRGETQYF. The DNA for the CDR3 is TGTGCCAGCAGTTACTACAGGGGAGAGACCCAGTACTTC.

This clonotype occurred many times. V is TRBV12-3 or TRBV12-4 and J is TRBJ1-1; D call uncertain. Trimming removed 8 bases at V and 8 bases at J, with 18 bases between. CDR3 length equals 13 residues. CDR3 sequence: CASARALNPEAFF. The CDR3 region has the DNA TGTGCCAGCGCCCGGGCTCTAAATCCAGAAGCTTTCTTT.